Presented here are 27 T cell receptor beta chains from one specimen sequenced in a study of shared clonotypes between healthy human individuals. Clones were read by immunoSEQ multiplex PCR, and TCRdb kept only the in-frame ones, dropping some. Of over 1.5 million clones in the sample, 98% were seen once. Sequenced input: naive CD4+ T cells sorted from blood. Subset: CD45RA+ positively selected. The receptors stem from a man aged 30 to 39 in good health.

This chain links TRBV7-2 with TRBJ2-1; a weak D match, TRBD2 (6 bases). The CDR3 loop spans 16 amino acids. Germline values: CDR1 SGHTA, CDR2 FQGNSA. The ends were cut back, 5 bases at V and 8 bases at J, with 22 bases in the middle. The CDR3 protein is CASSPGAERVLHEQFF. The CDR3 DNA is TGTGCCAGCAGCCCAGGAGCGGAGCGGGTCCTACATGAGCAGTTCTTC.

This rearrangement joins TRBV7-2 to TRBJ2-5, with 8 bases lining up with TRBD2. This CDR3 has 18 residues. Germline V gene sequence: CDR1 SGHTA, CDR2 FQGNSA. J gave up 4 bases and V 5 bases, and 18 bases lay outside the gene matches. CDR3 loop: CASSPGGARIFVGETQYF. In nucleotides, the CDR3 is TGTGCCAGCAGCCCCGGGGGGGCGAGAATATTCGTAGGAGAGACCCAGTACTTC.

The genes are TRBV12-2 and TRBJ2-7; the listed D gene, TRBD1, was not tested against the DNA. TRBV12-2 is recorded as a pseudogene. This CDR3 has 17 amino acids. In nucleotides, the CDR3 is TGTGCAAGTCGCTTAGCTTACCGGGACAGGACCTTCTACGAGCAGTACTTC. Translating gives CASRLAYRDRTFYEQYF.

V is TRBV14 and J is TRBJ2-5; the match to TRBD2 covers 10 bases. The trim removed 4 bases at V and 6 bases at J, leaving 2 bases unmatched. The CDR3 has 13 amino acids. Germline-derived CDR1 and CDR2 are SGHDN and FVKESK. CDR3 loop: CASSLAGGKTQYF. DNA for the CDR3: TGTGCCAGCAGCCTAGCGGGAGGCAAGACCCAGTACTTC.

The chain combines TRBV19 with TRBJ1-1, with 8 bases identical to TRBD1. The CDR3 loop spans 15 amino acids. V lost 1 base and J lost 5; bases outside the gene matches: 6. The V gene's germline CDR1 is LNHDA and CDR2 SQIVND (reference sequence). In DNA form, the CDR3 reads TGTGCCAGTAGTATAGGTCAGGGGGCGCGAACTGAAGCTTTCTTT. The encoded protein is CASSIGQGARTEAFF.

J is TRBJ1-1 and V is TRBV18; D is unresolved. CDR3 length equals 14 residues. Germline assignment: CDR1 KGHSH and CDR2 LQKENI. V lost 0 bases and J lost 6, with 11 bases in between. CDR3 amino acids: CASSPPGASAEAFF. The CDR3 DNA reads TGTGCCAGCTCACCACCGGGAGCCTCGGCTGAAGCTTTCTTT. The variable domain in full, with the rest retrieved from reference TRBV18 and TRBJ1-1, is NAGVMQNPRHLVRRRGQEARLRCSPMKGHSHVYWYRQLPEEGLKFMVYLQKENIIDESGMPKERFSAEFPKEGPSILRIQQVVRGDSAAYFCASSPPGASAEAFFGQGTRLTVV.

The DNA for the CDR3 is TGTGCCAGCAGTTTATGGGGCGGCTACAATGAGCAGTTCTTC. Amino acids: CASSLWGGYNEQFF. The V gene is TRBV28, the J gene TRBJ2-1; D call uncertain. This CDR3 comprises 14 residues. In germline, CDR1 is MDHEN, CDR2 SYDVKM. Trimming left V 0 bases short and J 3 bases short, with 6 bases between.

This clone was picked up one time. V gene TRBV5-6 combines with J gene TRBJ2-7; D tentatively reads TRBD1 or TRBD2 (5 bases each). CDR1 SGHDT and CDR2 YYEEEE come from the germline V gene. This CDR3 spans 15 amino acids. V lost 2 bases and J 0 bases, leaving 12 bases between the germline ends. The DNA of the CDR3 is TGTGCCAGCAGCTTTAACGGGGCCATCTCCTACGAGCAGTACTTC. Protein product: CASSFNGAISYEQYF.

The genes are TRBV7-9 and TRBJ2-2; 10 positions agree with TRBD2. This CDR3 spans 18 amino acids. Germline V gene data show CDR1 as SEHNR and CDR2 as FQNEAQ (reference sequence). V was pared by 3 bases and J by 3 bases, with 10 bases of the junction left unmatched. The CDR3 loop is CASSLSGRDARDTGELFF. The DNA of the CDR3 is TGTGCCAGCAGCTTGAGCGGGAGGGATGCGCGTGACACCGGGGAGCTGTTTTTT.

In DNA form, the CDR3 reads TGTGCCAGCAGCTTATGGACAGGGAGTAGGGAGCAGTACTTC. Translated: CASSLWTGSREQYF. V usage is TRBV7-2 and J usage is TRBJ2-7; 8 bases map to TRBD1. The CDR3 is 14 residues long. The germline gives CDR1 SGHTA, CDR2 FQGNSA. V dropped 2 bases and J dropped 7; count of bases not matched to a gene: 7.

This chain uses TRBV15 with TRBJ2-3; 10 bases are a match to TRBD2. CDR3 length: 16 residues. The V and J ends lost 3 bases and 0 bases, in that order; junction bases with no gene match: 3. Per germline, CDR1 LNHNV and CDR2 YYDKDF (reference sequence). CDR3 nucleotides: TGTGCCACCAGCAGGGTACTAGCGGGAAGCACAGATACGCAGTATTTT. Amino acid sequence: CATSRVLAGSTDTQYF.

The CDR3 DNA reads as TGTGCCAGCAGTCTATACAGGGGGACGGGTGAAAAACTGTTTTTT. Protein: CASSLYRGTGEKLFF. This sequence joins TRBV27 and TRBJ1-4; 8 bases align to TRBD1. CDR3 length: 15 residues. With 5 bases clipped from V and 7 bases from J, the junction kept 9 bases outside the gene matches. Germline V gene lookup returns CDR1 MNHEY and CDR2 SMNVEV (reference sequence).

The chain combines TRBV12-5 with TRBJ1-3, with D hard to call. CDR1 is LGHNT, CDR2 FRNRAP, per germline. This CDR3 spans 12 amino acids. V was cut by 6 bases and J by 4 bases, with 7 bases left in between. The CDR3 protein is CASGTRGNTIYF. CDR3 nucleotide sequence: TGTGCTAGTGGAACTCGAGGAAACACCATATATTTT.

The V call is TRBV28, the J call TRBJ2-7, with unresolved D. The CDR3 runs to 13 residues. Germline V gene data show CDR1 as MDHEN and CDR2 as SYDVKM. The V and J ends lost 2 bases and 6 bases respectively, with 11 bases between them. The DNA for the CDR3 is TGTGCCAGCAGTTTAGTCCCTCGACGCGAGCAGTACTTC. It encodes CASSLVPRREQYF. Full variable domain (remainder filled in from reference TRBV28 and TRBJ2-7): DVKVTQSSRYLVKRTGEKVFLECVQDMDHENMFWYRQDPGLGLRLIYFSYDVKMKEKGDIPEGYSVSREKKERFSLILESASTNQTSMYLCASSLVPRREQYFGPGTRLTVT.

The V call is TRBV6-5, the J call TRBJ1-1; D possibly corresponds to TRBD1 (5 bases). The V end was cut by 4 bases, the J end by 1 base, with 10 bases between. Germline V gives CDR1 MNHEY, CDR2 SVGAGI. The CDR3 is 14 amino acids. This chain's CDR3 is CASSSGTENTEAFF. CDR3 DNA sequence: TGTGCCAGCAGTTCAGGGACCGAGAACACTGAAGCTTTCTTT.

This rearrangement joins TRBV9 to TRBJ1-2; unclear D gene. There are 15 residues in the CDR3. V lost 0 bases to trimming and J lost 5 bases, with 14 bases between them. Germline V gene sequence: CDR1 SGDLS, CDR2 YYNGEE. For the CDR3, the DNA is TGTGCCAGCAGCGTAGGTCTAGAAATGAGGTATGGCTACACCTTC. This encodes CASSVGLEMRYGYTF.

The chain couples TRBV5-4 to TRBJ2-3, with 7 bases fitting TRBD1. Germline trimming cut 3 bases from V and 0 bases from J; bases unmatched to any gene: 7. This CDR3 is built from 16 residues. Germline CDR1 SGHNT, CDR2 YYREEE (reference sequence). CDR3 region: CASSYKQGSSTDTQYF. In nucleotides, the CDR3 is TGTGCCAGCAGCTATAAACAGGGGTCTAGCACAGATACGCAGTATTTT.

This CDR3 is CASGSAQPQHF. The CDR3 nucleotides read TGTGCCAGTGGGTCTGCCCAGCCCCAGCATTTT. The chain uses TRBV19 and TRBJ1-5; D is unresolved. V was clipped by 8 bases and J by 7 bases, with 9 bases between them. Germline CDR1 and CDR2: LNHDA and SQIVND (reference sequence). The CDR3 length is 11 residues.

The genes are TRBV5-1 and TRBJ1-2; TRBD1 might be the D (5 bases). V was trimmed by 0 bases and J by 3 bases, leaving 12 bases between them. Per the germline V gene, CDR1 is SGHRS and CDR2 is YFSETQ. The CDR3 has 15 amino acids. In DNA, the CDR3 is TGCGCCAGCAGCTTGGCCTTAGGGGTGGACTATGGCTACACCTTC. Amino acids: CASSLALGVDYGYTF. Supplemented by reference TRBV5-1 and TRBJ1-2, the full variable domain reads KAGVTQTPRYLIKTRGQQVTLSCSPISGHRSVSWYQQTPGQGLQFLFEYFSETQRNKGNFPGRFSGRQFSNSRSEMNVSTLELGDSALYLCASSLALGVDYGYTFGSGTRLTVV.

The chain couples TRBV11-3 to TRBJ1-1; D is undetermined. CDR1 and CDR2 from the germline V gene are SGHNT and YENEEA. This CDR3 is built from 14 residues. The germline V and J ends were trimmed by 5 bases and 1 base, with 11 bases remaining between them. The CDR3 DNA is TGTGCCAGCAGCCATGCCCCATCGAACACTGAAGCTTTCTTT. Translating it yields CASSHAPSNTEAFF.

This sequence joins TRBV11-2 and TRBJ2-1, with D unresolved. The germline V and J ends were trimmed by 0 bases and 4 bases, with 10 bases remaining between them. This CDR3 is built from 15 residues. Germline CDR1 reads SGHAT; CDR2 reads FQNNGV. The CDR3 is CASSLEVARYNEQFF. CDR3 DNA sequence: TGTGCCAGCAGCTTAGAAGTGGCCAGATACAATGAGCAGTTCTTC.

The V and J genes are TRBV11-1 and TRBJ2-1, with no clear D. Germline CDR1 reads SGHAT; CDR2 reads FQDESV (reference sequence). This CDR3 is 13 amino acids long. V lost 11 bases and J 2 bases, leaving 13 bases between the germline ends. Here the CDR3 reads CAPGSQAYNEQFF. CDR3 sequence (DNA): TGTGCCCCTGGTAGCCAGGCCTACAATGAGCAGTTCTTC.

The chain couples TRBV28 to TRBJ2-7, with TRBD1 matching 9 bases. The CDR3 length is 15 residues. Germline CDR1 MDHEN, CDR2 SYDVKM. J lost 3 bases, V lost 3 bases, and 6 bases had no gene match. The DNA for the CDR3 is TGTGCCAGCAGTTTTCCCGGGACAGGGCTCTACGAGCAGTACTTC. It is translated as CASSFPGTGLYEQYF.

The chain has TRBV27 and TRBJ2-1, with D unresolved. V gave up 6 bases and J gave up 8 bases, with 14 bases separating them. Germline CDR1 and CDR2: MNHEY and SMNVEV (reference sequence). This CDR3 spans 13 amino acids. The CDR3 loop reads CASRTPTVDEQFF. The CDR3 DNA is TGTGCCAGCAGAACCCCAACGGTGGATGAGCAGTTCTTC.

J is TRBJ1-4 and V is TRBV7-8; 7 bases match TRBD1. CDR3 length: 14 amino acids. V lost 6 bases to trimming and J lost 7 bases; unmatched junction nucleotides: 8. The germline V gene has CDR1 SGHVS and CDR2 FQNEAQ. CDR3 in amino acids: CASSWRDSREKLFF. The DNA of the CDR3 is TGTGCCAGCAGTTGGAGGGACAGCCGTGAAAAACTGTTTTTT.

A remark on this clone: The sample has other DNA sequences that encode this CDR3 too. This sequence joins TRBV5-1 and TRBJ2-2; D is uncertain. V was shortened by 0 bases and J by 1 base, with 10 bases between the two germline ends. Germline CDR1 reads SGHRS; CDR2 reads YFSETQ. This CDR3 has 16 residues. The CDR3 loop reads CASSLESLGNTGELFF. The CDR3, as DNA: TGCGCCAGCAGCTTGGAAAGCTTGGGGAACACCGGGGAGCTGTTTTTT.

In this sample, this clone turned up once. The gene calls are TRBV29-1 and TRBJ1-5, with D perhaps TRBD1 (5 bases). Germline CDR1 and CDR2: SQVTM and ANQGSEA. The CDR3 is 14 residues long. The V end lost 6 bases, the J end lost 4 bases, and 16 bases lay between the germline ends. The CDR3 loop is CSVRTGGYNQPQHF. CDR3 nucleotide sequence: TGCAGCGTCCGAACGGGGGGTTATAATCAGCCCCAGCATTTT. The full variable domain, with the rest looked up from reference TRBV29-1 and TRBJ1-5, is SAVISQKPSRDICQRGTSLTIQCQVDSQVTMMFWYRQQPGQSLTLIATANQGSEATYESGFVIDKFPISRPNLTFSTLTVSNMSPEDSSIYLCSVRTGGYNQPQHFGDGTRLSIL.